This entry lists 13 T cell receptor beta chains sequenced from one sample in a study of cytomegalovirus exposure and HLA in healthy donors. Primers: 60 Vbeta forward and 13 Jbeta reverse. The repertoire was sequenced with immunoSEQ multiplex PCR; TCRdb's copy has only in-frame clones and lacks some. The data hold about 170,000 clones, with about 81% observed a single time. Material for sequencing was PBMCs. The receptor source for this set is a woman aged 18-29 years in good health and CMV-seronegative.

The chain combines TRBV5-6 with TRBJ1-4; D gene uncertain. The CDR3 has 15 amino acids. Germline V gene lookup returns CDR1 SGHDT and CDR2 YYEEEE. V lost 1 base and J 8 bases, leaving 15 bases between the germline ends. The CDR3 protein is CASSLSISSSEKLFF. CDR3 sequence (DNA): TGTGCCAGCAGCTTGAGTATTTCGAGCTCCGAAAAACTGTTTTTT.

The V call is TRBV28, the J call TRBJ2-5; 9 nucleotides line up with TRBD2. Germline CDR1 and CDR2: MDHEN and SYDVKM. V dropped 5 bases and J dropped 2; count of bases not matched to a gene: 9. The CDR3 covers 16 residues. CDR3 sequence: CASSLRLADVQETQYF. The CDR3 DNA follows: TGTGCCAGCAGTCTCCGACTAGCGGACGTACAAGAGACCCAGTACTTC.

The chain joins TRBV13 to TRBJ2-5; 11 bases are shared with TRBD1. After removal of 3 bases from V and 1 base from J, the junction contained 4 bases not matched to a gene. This CDR3 contains 16 residues. The germline gives CDR1 PRHDT, CDR2 FYEKMQ (reference sequence). The CDR3 DNA is TGTGCCAGCAGCTTGTCGGGACAGGGGGGCCAAGAGACCCAGTACTTC. Its translation is CASSLSGQGGQETQYF.

The rearrangement links TRBV6-5 to TRBJ1-2; 8 bases match TRBD1. V lost 6 bases to trimming and J lost 3 bases; unmatched junction nucleotides: 9. CDR1 is MNHEY, CDR2 SVGAGI, per germline. The length of the CDR3 is 15 residues. CDR3 sequence reads: CASRGTGTGDYGYTF. In DNA form, the CDR3 reads TGTGCCAGCAGGGGCACCGGGACAGGCGACTATGGCTACACCTTC.

The chain joins TRBV29-1 to TRBJ1-1, with 7 bases matching TRBD1. V lost 6 bases to trimming and J lost 6 bases; unmatched junction nucleotides: 10. Germline V lookup: CDR1 SQVTM, CDR2 ANQGSEA. The CDR3 loop spans 13 amino acids. The CDR3 spells CSVRDSGDAEAFF. In nucleotides, the CDR3 is TGCAGCGTACGGGACAGTGGTGATGCTGAAGCTTTCTTT.

V usage is TRBV19 and J usage is TRBJ2-3; 9 positions agree with TRBD2. The V gene end was trimmed by 0 bases and the J gene end by 8 bases; junction bases not matched to a gene: 12. CDR3 length: 17 amino acids. Germline V gene lookup returns CDR1 LNHDA and CDR2 SQIVND (reference sequence). CDR3 protein: CASSIDLSGGPSGTQYF. CDR3 nucleotides: TGTGCCAGTAGTATAGATCTAAGCGGGGGGCCGAGCGGTACGCAGTATTTT.

This chain connects TRBV2 to TRBJ2-1; tentatively, D is TRBD2 (7 bases). This CDR3 comprises 13 residues. Germline V gene lookup returns CDR1 SNHLY and CDR2 FYNNEI. V gave up 6 bases and J gave up 8 bases, with 14 bases separating them. The CDR3 DNA reads as TGTGCCAGCAGGGAGGGGGGGACCTATGAGCAGTTCTTC. It codes for CASREGGTYEQFF.

This clone occurred once. This chain joins TRBV10-1 and TRBJ2-7, with TRBD1 as a possible D gene (6 bases). Between the trimmed V and J ends, which lost 2 bases and 5 bases, there was a span of 10 bases. Germline lookup yields CDR1 WNHNN and CDR2 SYGVQD (reference sequence). The CDR3 runs to 13 residues. Here the CDR3 DNA reads TGCGCCAGCAGTGAGACGGACAGCGACGAGCAGTACTTC. Translation: CASSETDSDEQYF.

The chain employs TRBV4-1 and TRBJ2-5, with 7 bases aligning to TRBD1. The CDR3 contains 14 residues. Germline CDR1 is MGHRA and CDR2 is YSYEKL. The J segment lost 4 bases and the V segment lost 4 bases, leaving 6 bases of the junction unmatched. As DNA, the CDR3 is TGCGCCAGCAGCCCCCGGGACAGTGGAGAGACCCAGTACTTC. This sequence encodes CASSPRDSGETQYF.

About this clone itself: This CDR3 is also generated by other DNA sequences in the sample. The chain couples TRBV18 to TRBJ1-5, with D maybe TRBD1 (5 bases). V lost 6 bases to trimming and J lost 7 bases, with 13 bases between them. The germline gives CDR1 KGHSH, CDR2 LQKENI. The CDR3 is 13 residues long. This CDR3 reads CASSPGRDQPQHF. The CDR3 DNA is TGTGCCAGCTCTCCGGGGAGGGACCAGCCCCAGCATTTT.

The chain has TRBV6-5 and TRBJ1-4, with TRBD1 as a possible D gene (5 bases). The germline V gene encodes CDR1 MNHEY and CDR2 SVGAGI. This CDR3 comprises 11 residues. V was trimmed by 10 bases and J by 8 bases, leaving 11 bases between them. CDR3 DNA: TGTGCCACCCGACAGTTGGAAAAACTGTTTTTT. Protein product: CATRQLEKLFF.

Turning to this clone: Other DNA sequences from this sample encode an identical CDR3 as well. V is TRBV5-6 and J is TRBJ2-7, with a weak D call TRBD2 (5 bases). Germline V gene lookup returns CDR1 SGHDT and CDR2 YYEEEE. V was trimmed by 6 bases and J by 4 bases, leaving 11 bases between them. This CDR3 comprises 12 residues. DNA for the CDR3: TGTGCCAGCAACAGTAGAGGGTACGAGCAGTACTTC. Protein: CASNSRGYEQYF.

This chain connects TRBV28 to TRBJ2-7; TRBD1 is a possible D gene (6 bases). The germline V and J ends were trimmed by 6 bases and 6 bases, with 18 bases remaining between them. This CDR3 has 14 amino acids. The germline V gene has CDR1 MDHEN and CDR2 SYDVKM. CDR3 nucleotide sequence: TGTGCCAGCAGGGGCCCAGGGGCCTTAAGCGAGCAGTACTTC. The encoded protein is CASRGPGALSEQYF.